This TCR beta chain was recorded in a study of OX40 agonist ivuxolimab in advanced cancers. Turning to the overall study: Ivuxolimab was a fully human IgG2 agonistic monoclonal antibody targeting the costimulatory receptor OX40 (CD134). Peripheral TCRbeta sequencing aimed to test whether ivuxolimab altered TCR sequence diversity and caused clonal T-cell expansion. Intravenous ivuxolimab was administered to patients every 2 weeks at six dose levels: 0.01, 0.1, 0.3, 1.5, 3 and 10 mg/kg. The paper describes the monotherapy dose-escalation part (N ≈ 52 patients) of the phase I trial of ivuxolimab. Patients were allowed to have had prior anti-PD-1, anti-PD-L1 or anti-CTLA-4 therapy, and 30% to 40% of the dose-escalation patients had been treated with checkpoint inhibitors. In the dose-escalation cohort, 82.7% of patients were male, and the mean age was approximately 60 years, with a range of about 20 to 90. Three dose-escalation patients achieved partial responses, one with hepatocellular carcinoma and two with cutaneous melanoma. Among the roughly 52 dose-escalation patients, some 19 had hepatocellular carcinoma, 15 or so melanoma, 9 renal cell carcinoma and 9 head and neck cancer.

This clone has just one count. Its antigen remains undetermined. Base quality data are lacking; no much larger clone is found one base away. Genomic DNA was extracted from sorted cells for sequencing of the TCRbeta CDR3 region. TCRbeta CDR3 regions were sequenced using the immunoSEQ Assay. TCRdb mirrors the immuneACCESS table, restricted to in-frame sequences. Some clones are absent from its copies; in checked studies, under half trace to an unresolved V gene, and the reason for the others is unknown. This sample comprises roughly 66,000 clones, 75% to 90% of them detected only once. The ten largest clones capture roughly 2.4% of the sample. Broad study findings and their caveats: In the 0.1-3.0 mg/kg groups, partial responders were among the patients with the lowest normalized peripheral clonal expansion, particularly in CD8+ T cells. At doses of 0.1 to 3.0 mg/kg, clonal expansion of both CD4+ and CD8+ T cells in blood was seen between baseline and week 6. The antigen specificity of the peripheral T cells that underwent clonal expansion was not determined. Low levels of normalized T-cell clonal expansion were also seen in some patients who did not respond. After ivuxolimab, more expanded clones were found on average in CD8+ T cells than in CD4+ T cells.

The trial excluded patients who had a history of autoimmune disease or who were on systemic immunosuppression. In every dose cohort, peripheral blood was drawn for TCR sequencing at baseline, cycle 4 day 1, and cycle 7 day 1. Samples came from an open-label, multicenter, first-in-human phase I dose-escalation trial of ivuxolimab. The trial enrolled adults with locally advanced or metastatic head and neck squamous cell, hepatocellular, melanoma or renal cell carcinoma. Before TCR sequencing, CD4+ and CD8+ T cells were separately sorted from peripheral blood. The CDR3 starts with the cysteine, ends with the phenylalanine, and has 14 residues. Just the 42-base CDR3 DNA is kept, in frame starting at base 1. For this chain, trimming is 3 bases at the V end and 2 bases at the J end, and the number of junction bases without a gene match is 4. According to the germline V gene (reference sequence), CDR1 reads LNHDA and CDR2 reads SQIVND.

The sequence came from an adult with an advanced solid tumor such as melanoma, head and neck, liver or kidney cancer. The sequencing here drew on CD4+ or CD8+ T cells sorted from blood, taken in a trial of the OX40 agonist ivuxolimab. Here the chain combines TRBV19 and TRBJ2-7, with 7 middle bases fitting TRBD1. CDR3 region: CASSIRDSPYEQYF. The nucleotide sequence reads TGTGCCAGTAGTATCCGGGACAGTCCCTACGAGCAGTACTTC.